The 8 T cell receptor beta chains given below trace back to one sample, sequenced in a study of tumor-infiltrating lymphocytes in primary liver carcinoma (dated by TCRdb to the late 2010s). TCRdb lists the instrument as Illumina HiSeq 2500. TCRbeta-specific cDNA was reverse-transcribed from 500 ng total RNA using a constant-region primer and ProtoScript II reverse transcriptase. Construction of the TCRbeta libraries relied on three nested rounds of multiplex PCR, following a slightly modified ARM-PCR procedure. The first two PCR rounds used multiplex TRBV1-TRBV30 forward primers with a Cbeta reverse primer, each for roughly 10 cycles. Clones were called with MiXCR by TCRdb after fastp trimmed the public reads at Q25, and only in-frame beta chains were retained. Rows merge per CDR3 protein into single entries with the most common DNA and genes. This sample lists about 66,000 distinct CDR3 sequences; about 71% were detected once. 40% to 45% of the sample is held by the ten biggest clonotypes.

Total RNA and DNA were co-extracted from about 20-30 mg of bulk tissue with the AllPrep DNA/RNA mini kit, without cell sorting. The specimen sequenced was liver tumor tissue from sampling region 4. The meaning of the sample's cell subset or site label: tumor region T4, right-lateral pole. The origin of the receptors is a man in his forties or fifties with primary liver carcinoma and hepatitis B virus infection.

A remark on this clonotype: The junction differs from germline at one of its ends, possibly a read error. The gene calls are TRBV30 and TRBJ1-1; D not resolved. Germline values: CDR1 GTSNPN, CDR2 SVGIG (reference sequence). The CDR3 has 14 residues. This CDR3 reads CAWNHGIGNTEASF. The CDR3 DNA follows: TGTGCCTGGAACCACGGGATAGGGAACACTGAAGCTTCCTTT.

This chain uses TRBV4-3 with TRBJ2-2; no clear D gene. CDR3 length: 17 amino acids. The V end lost 3 bases, the J end lost 6 bases, and 20 bases lay between the germline ends. Looked up from germline, CDR1 is LGHNA and CDR2 is YSLEER. This CDR3 is CASSHQPYGDEPGELFF. The CDR3, as DNA: TGCGCCAGCAGCCACCAACCATATGGGGATGAGCCCGGGGAGCTGTTTTTT.

As concerns this clonotype: One end of the junction is discordant with germline, which a read error may explain. This rearrangement joins TRBV4-1 to TRBJ2-7; D gene ambiguous. This CDR3 contains 13 residues. Germline-derived CDR1 and CDR2 are MGHRA and YSYEKL. CDR3 DNA sequence: TGCGTCAGCAGCCAAGGTCCGGTGTACGAGCAGTACTTC. Translating gives CVSSQGPVYEQYF.

On this clonotype itself: At one end the junction does not follow the germline gene, possibly because of a read error. The J gene is TRBJ2-3, the V gene TRBV29-1; D is possibly TRBD1 or TRBD2 (6 bases each). This CDR3 has 15 amino acids. Germline CDR1 and CDR2: SQVTM and ANQGSEA. The CDR3 reads CSVGRDTTSTNTQYF. The CDR3 DNA follows: TGCAGCGTAGGACGGGACACTACTAGCACAAATACGCAGTATTTT.

This clonotype was observed once. The CDR3 ends on some other residue instead of the conserved phenylalanine or tryptophan, so this is likely a read error. This chain links TRBV2 with TRBJ2-5; no definite D call. The CDR3 has 12 residues. Germline values: CDR1 SNHLY, CDR2 FYNNEI. Trimming shortened V by 5 bases and J by 5 bases, and 9 bases separated the two germline ends. DNA of the CDR3: TGTGCCAGCAGTACTGGCTCGGAGACCCAGTACATC. This encodes CASSTGSETQYI.

On this clonotype: This may stem from a read error, because a much larger clone lies one nucleotide away. The CDR3 does not close with the conserved phenylalanine or tryptophan, likely indicating a read error. This chain connects TRBV5-1 to TRBJ2-3, with D tentatively TRBD1 (6 bases). Germline-derived CDR1 and CDR2 are SGHRS and YFSETQ. The CDR3 covers 17 residues. V lost 1 base and J lost 2, with 17 bases in between. CDR3 nucleotide sequence: TGCGCCAGCAGCTTGATTGGGGACATGAGCCCCACAGATACGCAGTATTTA. Translation gives CASSLIGDMSPTDTQYL.

This clonotype was counted at least ten times. No conserved phenylalanine or tryptophan is present at the end of the CDR3, so a read error is the likely explanation. The DNA is omitted, as the CDR3 cannot be located on it reliably, and the CDR3 follows TCRdb's listing. The chain recombines TRBV6-6 with TRBJ1-1; the table gives TRBD1 as D, unverified against the DNA. Germline V CDR1 and CDR2: MNHNY, SVGAGI (reference sequence). Counting both end residues, the CDR3 totals 13 amino acids. The CDR3 spells CASSTGGTTEAFS.

Concerning this clonotype: The junction differs from germline at one of its ends, possibly a read error. The chain combines TRBV6-1 with TRBJ2-1, with no clear D. The CDR3 is 14 amino acids. CDR1 and CDR2 (germline): MNHNS, SASEGT. The CDR3 is CTSIGIPSYNEQFF. The CDR3 DNA is TGTACCAGCATAGGGATTCCCTCCTACAATGAGCAGTTCTTC.